The present TCR beta chain was sequenced within a study of T cell clonality in common variable immunodeficiency. Overall study findings and caveats: Shared TCRbeta clones were fewer between CVID subjects than controls. Reportedly, TCR beta sequences from common variable immunodeficiency showed fewer deletions and N-nucleotide insertions.

Comments on this clone: Its target is unknown. The read ends 3 residues shy of where the CDR3 ends; the end is completed using the germline J gene.

Here immunoSEQ multiplex PCR was the method, and the copy in TCRdb shows in-frame clones only, minus some. The specimen has fewer than 12,000 clones, none found just once. CDR3 length: 14 amino acids. The germline V gene has CDR1 SGHVS and CDR2 FNYEAQ. V lost 2 bases to trimming and J lost 8 bases; unmatched junction nucleotides: 6. The sequence was obtained from a human donor with common variable immunodeficiency. This chain links TRBV7-6 with TRBJ2-1; the match to TRBD2 covers 7 bases. Sequences were obtained from peripheral blood mononuclear cells. CDR3 bases read: TGTGCCAGCAGCTTAACCCGCGGGAGCCATGAG. This codes for CASSLTRGSHE. In full, the CDR3 is CASSLTRGSHEQFF.